This passage covers 26 T cell receptor beta chains from one sample sequenced in a study of cytomegalovirus exposure and HLA in healthy donors (dated by TCRdb to between 2016 and 2019). Library method: the immunoSEQ multiplex PCR assay. TCRdb holds this immuneACCESS table with in-frame rearrangements only. Some clones are missing; in checked studies, unresolved V genes explain under half, and the rest has no known cause. The sample table records some 110,000 clones; roughly nine tenths of these occur just once. The ten biggest clones cover less than 2% of the sample. The sequencing input was PBMCs. These receptor sequences come from a young woman in good health and CMV-seropositive.

This rearrangement joins TRBV28 to TRBJ2-5, with TRBD2 identical over 12 bases. V shed 3 bases and J 2 bases; nucleotides not matched to a gene: 7. Germline CDR1 is MDHEN and CDR2 is SYDVKM. The CDR3 length is 17 residues. The CDR3 coding sequence is TGTGCCAGCAGTTTGGACGGACTAGCGGGGTTTCAAGAGACCCAGTACTTC. Translated, it gives CASSLDGLAGFQETQYF.

The sample holds a few counts of this clone. The chain recombines TRBV21-1 with TRBJ1-5; the table's TRBD1 call for D was not verified on the DNA. TRBV21-1 is noted as a pseudogene. The CDR3 is 14 residues long. CDR3 DNA: TGTGCCAGCAGCAGAGGACAGAGGGATCAGCCCCAGCATTTT. Translating it yields CASSRGQRDQPQHF.

In DNA form, the CDR3 reads TGTGCCAGCAGCTTGCCGCCGAGTATGAACACTGAAGCTTTCTTT. Amino acids: CASSLPPSMNTEAFF. The chain links TRBV7-2 to TRBJ1-1; the D is unclear. The CDR3 is 15 residues long. The V gene's germline CDR1 is SGHTA and CDR2 FQGNSA. V was cut by 3 bases and J by 0 bases, with 11 bases left in between.

This clone was observed once. CDR3 nucleotide sequence: TGTGCCAGCAGCCCGACTAGCGGGGGCCAAGAGACCCAGTACTTC. Protein sequence: CASSPTSGGQETQYF. The chain uses TRBV7-2 and TRBJ2-5; TRBD2 matches 12 bases. Germline loops: CDR1 SGHTA, CDR2 FQGNSA. V lost 5 bases and J lost 1; bases outside the gene matches: 2. This CDR3 region has 15 residues.

The V gene is TRBV11-2, the J gene TRBJ2-3, with unresolved D. The CDR3 is 15 amino acids. Germline assignment: CDR1 SGHAT and CDR2 FQNNGV. V shed 4 bases and J shed 1 base, with 12 bases lying between them. CDR3 sequence: CASSYSFTGTDTQYF. The DNA of the CDR3 is TGTGCCAGCAGCTATTCCTTTACGGGCACAGATACGCAGTATTTT. Combining the CDR3 with reference TRBV11-2 and TRBJ2-3 gives the whole variable domain EAGVAQSPRYKIIEKRQSVAFWCNPISGHATLYWYQQILGQGPKLLIQFQNNGVVDDSQLPKDRFSAERLKGVDSTLKIQPAKLEDSAVYLCASSYSFTGTDTQYFGPGTRLTVL.

The chain recombines TRBV2 with TRBJ1-1; 7 positions match TRBD1. The CDR3 loop spans 17 amino acids. From germline, CDR1 is SNHLY and CDR2 FYNNEI. The V gene end was trimmed by 7 bases and the J gene end by 5 bases; junction bases not matched to a gene: 19. The CDR3 region has the DNA TGTGCCAGCAATTTCGATACAGGGGCCACCGGGAGTACTGAAGCTTTCTTT. Encoded protein: CASNFDTGATGSTEAFF.

The gene calls are TRBV10-1 and TRBJ2-3; TRBD2 matches at 9 bases. CDR1 is WNHNN, CDR2 SYGVQD, per germline (reference sequence). This CDR3 is built from 16 residues. With V trimmed by 2 bases and J by 0 bases, 3 bases remained unmatched. In nucleotides, the CDR3 is TGCGCCAGCAGTGAGACCAGCGGGGGGAGCACAGATACGCAGTATTTT. This translates into CASSETSGGSTDTQYF.

V gene TRBV6-1 combines with J gene TRBJ1-1; D unclear. Germline loops: CDR1 MNHNS, CDR2 SASEGT. With 0 bases removed from V and 3 bases from J, the gap between germline ends came to 8 bases. This CDR3 is built from 14 residues. In nucleotides, the CDR3 is TGTGCCAGCAGTGAAGCCCCCTCAGACACTGAAGCTTTCTTT. It specifies CASSEAPSDTEAFF.

Regarding this clone: The junction departs from the called germline gene at one end, perhaps through a read error. The V and J genes are TRBV25-1 and TRBJ2-2; TRBD1 is a possible D gene (6 bases). Germline V CDR1 and CDR2: MGHDK, SYGVNS. The CDR3 has 14 residues. The CDR3 coding sequence is TGTGCCAGCAGTGAAACAGGGAACAACGGGGAGCTGTTTTTT. The encoded protein is CASSETGNNGELFF.

The chain combines TRBV6-5 with TRBJ1-4; 7 bases are shared with TRBD1. This CDR3 has 14 residues. Losses at the gene ends were 10 bases for V and 1 base for J; bases not matched to a gene: 6. Germline values: CDR1 MNHEY, CDR2 SVGAGI. CDR3 DNA: TGTGCCACCACGCAGGGGGGAACTAATGAAAAACTGTTTTTT. This encodes CATTQGGTNEKLFF.

The J gene is TRBJ2-7, the V gene TRBV7-8, with 9 bases lining up with TRBD1. J gave up 3 bases and V 3 bases, and 12 bases lay outside the gene matches. The CDR3 is 17 amino acids. CDR1 is SGHVS, CDR2 FQNEAQ, per germline. CDR3 DNA: TGTGCCAGCAGCTTTCGCGGGACAGGGTCGTCCCTCTACGAGCAGTACGTC. Its protein is CASSFRGTGSSLYEQYV.

The V call is TRBV9, the J call TRBJ1-4; weak D call: TRBD1 (6 bases). V lost 4 bases, J lost 8 bases, and 18 bases lay in between. CDR1 is SGDLS, CDR2 YYNGEE, per germline. This CDR3 spans 15 amino acids. CDR3 sequence reads: CASSSPGRGGEKLFF. Written as DNA, the CDR3 is TGTGCCAGCAGCTCCCCGGGCAGGGGAGGGGAAAAACTGTTTTTT. The full variable domain, in which reference TRBV9 and TRBJ1-4 provide the parts outside the CDR3, is DSGVTQTPKHLITATGQRVTLRCSPRSGDLSVYWYQQSLDQGLQFLIQYYNGEERAKGNILERFSAQQFPDLHSELNLSSLELGDSALYFCASSSPGRGGEKLFFGSGTQLSVL.

The chain couples TRBV7-9 to TRBJ1-5; no clear D gene. The CDR3 totals 14 residues. Germline lookup yields CDR1 SEHNR and CDR2 FQNEAQ (reference sequence). V lost 5 bases and J lost 2, with 10 bases in between. The CDR3 is CASSPGVGNQPQHF. The DNA of the CDR3 is TGTGCCAGCAGCCCCGGGGTAGGCAATCAGCCCCAGCATTTT.

This clone was seen a few times. V usage is TRBV4-1 and J usage is TRBJ1-6; the match to TRBD1 covers 7 bases. The V gene end was trimmed by 1 base and the J gene end by 10 bases; junction bases not matched to a gene: 10. CDR1 MGHRA and CDR2 YSYEKL come from the germline V gene. The CDR3 has 16 residues. The CDR3 DNA reads as TGCGCCAGCAGCCAAGGTCTCAAGGGGGCGCGATCACCCCTCCACTTT. It specifies CASSQGLKGARSPLHF.

V and J are TRBV6-5 and TRBJ1-6; a possible D gene is TRBD1 (6 bases). V gave up 0 bases and J gave up 12 bases, with 15 bases separating them. Germline assignment: CDR1 MNHEY and CDR2 SVGAGI. The CDR3 runs to 15 residues. CDR3 in amino acids: CASSYSSAGVLPLHF. As DNA, the CDR3 is TGTGCCAGCAGTTACTCATCGGCAGGGGTTTTACCCCTCCACTTT.

The chain is built from TRBV7-9 and TRBJ1-5; D not certain. CDR1 is SEHNR and CDR2 is FQNEAQ in the germline V gene (reference sequence). The CDR3 has 16 residues. V gave up 1 base and J gave up 2 bases, with 12 bases separating them. The CDR3 DNA is TGTGCCAGCAGCTTAGGCGGGCTAAGCGGCAATCAGCCCCAGCATTTT. The encoded protein is CASSLGGLSGNQPQHF.

The genes are TRBV5-8 and TRBJ1-2; D ambiguous. Trimming pared 7 bases from V and 6 bases from J, leaving 10 bases between. Germline lookup yields CDR1 SGHTS and CDR2 YDEGEE. The CDR3 runs 11 residues. The CDR3 nucleotides read TGTGCCAGCTGGAGTAGCCATGGCTACACCTTC. It is translated as CASWSSHGYTF.

The table lists this clone with a few counts. The chain joins TRBV2 to TRBJ1-2; weak D call: TRBD1 (5 bases). CDR1 and CDR2 (germline): SNHLY, FYNNEI. V was cut by 7 bases and J by 8 bases, with 11 bases left in between. This CDR3 is built from 11 residues. The CDR3 DNA follows: TGTGCCAGCAAGTGGGGGGAAGGCTACACCTTC. It specifies CASKWGEGYTF.

The V gene is TRBV18, the J gene TRBJ1-1; 7 nucleotides agree with TRBD1. Germline values: CDR1 KGHSH, CDR2 LQKENI. V dropped 3 bases and J dropped 10; count of bases not matched to a gene: 17. This CDR3 is 16 amino acids long. The CDR3 loop is CASSPPGARRDSGAFF. The CDR3 DNA reads TGTGCCAGCTCACCCCCCGGGGCCAGGAGGGACAGCGGAGCTTTCTTT.

This clone came up a few times. V gene TRBV2 combines with J gene TRBJ1-6, with 11 bases aligning to TRBD1. The junction had 4 bases not matched to a gene; V was cut back by 6 bases and J by 6 bases. Germline CDR1 reads SNHLY; CDR2 reads FYNNEI. The CDR3 is 15 amino acids. The CDR3 is CASRIGTGGNSPLHF. CDR3 coding DNA: TGTGCCAGCAGGATTGGGACAGGGGGTAATTCACCCCTCCACTTT.

This clone has only one observation. V gene TRBV7-2 combines with J gene TRBJ1-5; D possibly corresponds to TRBD1 (5 bases). The CDR3 totals 14 residues. The germline gives CDR1 SGHTA, CDR2 FQGNSA. Trimming removed 5 bases at V and 3 bases at J, with 11 bases between. The CDR3, as DNA: TGTGCCAGCAGCCCGGGACTGCCCAATCAGCCCCAGCATTTT. The encoded protein is CASSPGLPNQPQHF.

The genes are TRBV29-1 and TRBJ2-5; TRBD1 agrees at 9 bases. This CDR3 is built from 13 residues. In germline, CDR1 is SQVTM, CDR2 ANQGSEA. After removal of 6 bases from V and 6 bases from J, the junction contained 8 bases not matched to a gene. CDR3 protein: CSVTTQGAKTQYF. CDR3 coding DNA: TGCAGCGTAACCACACAGGGGGCGAAGACCCAGTACTTC.

The genes are TRBV7-9 and TRBJ2-7, with D perhaps matching TRBD2 (6 bases). Per germline, CDR1 SEHNR and CDR2 FQNEAQ (reference sequence). V lost 2 bases and J 6 bases, leaving 11 bases between the germline ends. The CDR3 sequence is 13 residues long. For the CDR3, the DNA is TGTGCCAGCAGCTTACAACGGGGAGGCGAGCAGTACGTC. The encoded protein is CASSLQRGGEQYV.

The V gene is TRBV5-6, the J gene TRBJ2-7; the match to TRBD2 covers 11 bases. This CDR3 is built from 15 residues. V gave up 3 bases and J gave up 2 bases; unmatched junction bases: 4. CDR1 is SGHDT and CDR2 is YYEEEE in the germline V gene. The CDR3: CASSSISGGAYEQYF. The CDR3 region has the DNA TGTGCCAGCAGCTCGATTAGCGGGGGGGCCTACGAGCAGTACTTC.

V usage is TRBV27 and J usage is TRBJ2-7, with 9 bases lining up with TRBD1. This CDR3 is built from 14 residues. V was clipped by 3 bases and J by 6 bases; unmatched bases: 6. Per the germline V gene, CDR1 is MNHEY and CDR2 is SMNVEV (reference sequence). The CDR3 sequence: CASSFGDRVGEQYF. The CDR3, as DNA: TGTGCCAGCAGTTTCGGGGACAGGGTGGGCGAGCAGTACTTC.

The chain joins TRBV27 to TRBJ2-5; D possibly corresponds to TRBD2 (6 bases). The CDR3 length is 14 residues. Germline V gene sequence: CDR1 MNHEY, CDR2 SMNVEV (reference sequence). Trimming stripped 6 bases from V and 6 bases from J, with 17 bases between. The CDR3 coding sequence is TGTGCCAGCAGCCCCTCCGGGGGAGAGAAGACCCAGTACTTC. This translates into CASSPSGGEKTQYF.